Below, 14 T cell receptor beta chains from the same sample are listed, as sequenced in a study of T-cell memory formation after mild COVID-19. MiXCR, run by TCRdb on the 5' RACE reads, gives a single entry per CDR3 protein. The sample lists roughly 300,000 distinct CDR3 sequences; under 20% were seen once. The sample was PBMCs or a T cell subset sorted from them (not recorded which). These receptors were collected from a man aged 18-30 years who had mild COVID-19 (a few samples of this study predate the infection). Cell type and time point are not known.

Ten or more counts support this clonotype. The gene calls are TRBV3-1 and TRBJ2-4, with 8 bases matching TRBD2. V lost 5 bases and J lost 1; bases outside the gene matches: 10. Germline V lookup: CDR1 LGHDT, CDR2 YNNKEL (reference sequence). CDR3 length: 17 amino acids. In DNA form, the CDR3 reads TGTGCCAGCAGCTCAAATGACGGGGGGGCCGCCAAAAACATTCAGTACTTC. This codes for CASSSNDGGAAKNIQYF.

V usage is TRBV24-1 and J usage is TRBJ2-1; D is unclear. CDR1 is KGHDR and CDR2 is SFDVKD in the germline V gene. The V and J ends lost 9 bases and 6 bases respectively, with 11 bases between them. The CDR3 runs to 12 residues. The CDR3 protein is CATGSRRNEQFF. The CDR3 DNA follows: TGTGCCACCGGGTCCCGGCGCAATGAGCAGTTCTTC.

There are a few counts of this clonotype. The chain couples TRBV6-4 to TRBJ2-3; D is ambiguous. The CDR3 has 15 amino acids. Germline V gene lookup returns CDR1 MRHNA and CDR2 SNTAGT. Trimming left V 6 bases short and J 2 bases short, with 15 bases between. As DNA, the CDR3 is TGTGCCAGCAGCCATAGAGCCGGTGCCACAGATACGCAGTATTTT. It yields the protein CASSHRAGATDTQYF.

This clonotype turned up a few times. The J gene is TRBJ1-4, the V gene TRBV12-3 or TRBV12-4, with 7 nucleotides matching TRBD1. The length of the CDR3 is 14 residues. Trimming removed 6 bases from V and 4 bases from J; junction bases left unmatched: 5. The CDR3 here is CASRVTGYNEKLFF. The CDR3 nucleotides are TGTGCCAGCAGGGTGACAGGGTATAATGAAAAACTGTTTTTT.

The chain has TRBV7-2 and TRBJ1-5, with a weak D call TRBD1 (5 bases). V was pared by 5 bases and J by 2 bases, with 16 bases between. This CDR3 is built from 16 residues. Looked up from germline, CDR1 is SGHTA and CDR2 is FQGNSA. The CDR3 sequence: CASSKSGGTGNQPQHF. Here the CDR3 DNA reads TGTGCCAGCAGCAAATCTGGAGGGACCGGCAATCAGCCCCAGCATTTT.

This clonotype occurred a few times. The V and J genes are TRBV4-3 and TRBJ2-1; 10 nucleotides line up with TRBD2. The CDR3 loop spans 16 amino acids. The trim removed 3 bases at V and 7 bases at J, leaving 9 bases unmatched. Germline V gene data show CDR1 as LGHNA and CDR2 as YSLEER. CDR3 nucleotides: TGCGCCAGCAGCCAGTCTAGCGGGGGTGTATGGAATGAGCAGTTCTTC. It encodes CASSQSSGGVWNEQFF.

V gene TRBV15 combines with J gene TRBJ1-5; D call uncertain. V was cut by 1 base and J by 0 bases, with 1 base left in between. The CDR3 runs 13 residues. CDR1 is LNHNV and CDR2 is YYDKDF in the germline V gene (reference sequence). The CDR3 DNA sequence: TGTGCCACCAGCAGAGCTAGCAATCAGCCCCAGCATTTT. This gives the protein CATSRASNQPQHF.

The CDR3 region is CASRTTGGPAKNIQYF. CDR3 DNA sequence: TGTGCCAGCAGAACCACAGGGGGCCCGGCCAAAAACATTCAGTACTTC. J is TRBJ2-4 and V is TRBV28, with 9 nucleotides matching TRBD1. Germline V gene lookup returns CDR1 MDHEN and CDR2 SYDVKM. Trimming cost V 6 bases and J 1 base; bases outside gene matches: 7. This CDR3 is built from 16 residues.

This clonotype appeared a few times. The rearrangement uses TRBV4-2 and TRBJ2-3, with 15 bases that match TRBD2. The V gene's germline CDR1 is LGHNA and CDR2 YNFKEQ. J gave up 6 bases and V 3 bases, and 7 bases lay outside the gene matches. CDR3 length: 17 amino acids. CDR3 bases: TGTGCCAGCAGCCAGGGCCGGGGGACTAGCGGGGGGGATACGCAGTATTTT. Translation: CASSQGRGTSGGDTQYF.

This clonotype was counted ten times or more. The chain combines TRBV20-1 with TRBJ1-1; D gene uncertain. This CDR3 spans 10 amino acids. The germline V and J ends were trimmed by 5 bases and 3 bases, with 4 bases remaining between them. CDR1 and CDR2 (germline): DFQATT, SNEGSKA (reference sequence). Here the CDR3 DNA reads TGCAGTGCTGGGGACACTGAAGCTTTCTTT. Its protein product is CSAGDTEAFF.

A few counts support this clonotype. V and J are TRBV6-6 and TRBJ1-2, with D perhaps matching TRBD1 (6 bases). The CDR3 has 13 amino acids. V lost 5 bases to trimming and J lost 7 bases, with 14 bases between them. The germline V gene has CDR1 MNHNY and CDR2 SVGAGI (reference sequence). CDR3 coding DNA: TGTGCCAGCAGTCTCGAGGGGGTGGTTGGCTACACCTTC. Amino acid sequence: CASSLEGVVGYTF.

The chain combines TRBV10-1 with TRBJ2-7; D not certain. Germline loops: CDR1 WNHNN, CDR2 SYGVQD (reference sequence). The CDR3 runs 14 residues. Trimming removed 4 bases from V and 0 bases from J, with 10 bases in between. For the CDR3, the DNA is TGCGCCAGCAGTGCCATAGGCAGCTCCTACGAGCAGTACTTC. Encoded protein: CASSAIGSSYEQYF.

The chain combines TRBV10-3 with TRBJ2-3; 8 positions agree with TRBD1. The CDR3 is made up of 16 amino acids. Germline V gives CDR1 ENHRY, CDR2 SYGVKD. The V segment lost 6 bases and the J segment 1 base; nucleotides outside the gene matches: 9. In DNA, the CDR3 is TGTGCCATCAGCCTTTTGGACAGGGATGGCACAGATACGCAGTATTTT. Translating gives CAISLLDRDGTDTQYF.

This clonotype was recorded at least ten times. A read error may produce the germline difference seen at one junction end. The chain links TRBV12-3 or TRBV12-4 to TRBJ2-7; a weak D match, TRBD1 (6 bases). The CDR3 has 12 residues. The CDR3 spells CASTLQSGTPIF. The CDR3 nucleotides are TGTGCCAGCACTCTTCAATCCGGGACACCCATCTTC.